A selection of T cell receptor beta chains follows, all from one sample in a study of OX40 agonist ivuxolimab in advanced cancers. Assay: immunoSEQ multiplex PCR; the TCRdb copy retains only in-frame clones and omits some. The data show 50,000 or so clones, with roughly nine tenths seen just once and around 12% held by the top ten. The sample in question was CD4+ or CD8+ T cells sorted from blood, obtained in a trial of the OX40 agonist ivuxolimab. Receptors were obtained from an adult with an advanced solid tumor such as melanoma, head and neck, liver or kidney cancer. Both conserved end residues are part of each CDR3. D genes are given only for firm matches. Clone size is not always given. Where it is, it says once, few, many or a class for expanded clones.

D,V,J,size,CDR3,DNA
TRBD1,TRBV5-1,TRBJ2-2,.,CASSAQGASGELFF,TGCGCCAGCAGCGCACAGGGGGCAAGCGGGGAGCTGTTTTTT
.,TRBV11-2,TRBJ2-1,.,CASSHLRGSSYNEQFF,TGTGCCAGCAGCCACTTAAGGGGATCTAGCTACAATGAGCAGTTCTTC
TRBD2,TRBV2,TRBJ2-3,.,CASSEILALRTDTQYF,TGTGCCAGCAGTGAAATACTAGCGCTCCGCACAGATACGCAGTATTTT
.,TRBV4-1,TRBJ2-2,few,CASSQAVLPGGELFF,TGCGCCAGCAGCCAAGCAGTCTTACCGGGCGGGGAGCTGTTTTTT
TRBD1,TRBV7-9,TRBJ2-5,.,CASSSPETGLETQYF,TGTGCCAGCAGCTCCCCGGAGACAGGGTTAGAGACCCAGTACTTC
.,TRBV29-1,TRBJ2-5,.,CSAEGNQETQYF,TGCAGCGCCGAAGGAAACCAAGAGACCCAGTACTTC
.,TRBV23-1,TRBJ1-1,.,CASNRDIMNTEAFF,TGCGCCAGCAACCGGGACATCATGAACACTGAAGCTTTCTTT
.,TRBV18,TRBJ1-1,.,CASSTSLGRMNTEAFF,TGTGCCAGCTCAACCTCTCTAGGGAGGATGAACACTGAAGCTTTCTTT
.,TRBV5-4,TRBJ2-7,.,CASSLGGGDEQYF,TGTGCCAGCAGCTTGGGTGGTGGGGACGAGCAGTACTTC
TRBD1,TRBV6-4,TRBJ1-1,few,CASSPDRGTEAFF,TGTGCCAGCAGCCCAGACAGGGGAACTGAAGCTTTCTTT
.,TRBV7-2,TRBJ1-2,once,CASSLRDASRRGYTF,TGTGCCAGCAGTCTCCGGGACGCGTCTCGTCGGGGCTACACCTTC
TRBD1,TRBV14,TRBJ2-7,.,CASSLPTTGQNYEQYF,TGTGCCAGCAGCCTACCAACAACGGGACAGAACTACGAGCAGTACTTC
TRBD1,TRBV9,TRBJ1-6,.,CASSVVGQGSSPLHF,TGTGCCAGCAGCGTAGTGGGACAGGGCAGCTCACCCCTCCACTTT
TRBD2,TRBV6-1,TRBJ2-7,.,CASSRTSGYEQYF,TGTGCCAGCAGTAGGACTAGCGGCTACGAGCAGTACTTC
TRBD1,TRBV29-1,TRBJ2-1,once,CSVDGAGGYNEQFF,TGCAGCGTTGATGGGGCAGGGGGCTACAATGAGCAGTTCTTC
TRBD2,TRBV18,TRBJ2-5,.,CASSPPVSGVKTQYF,TGTGCCAGCTCACCACCCGTTAGCGGGGTGAAGACCCAGTACTTC
.,TRBV28,TRBJ2-1,.,CASSLGRNNEQFF,TGTGCCAGCAGTTTAGGCAGAAACAATGAGCAGTTCTTC
.,TRBV4-1,TRBJ1-1,medium-sized,CASSLTSPPLNTEAFF,TGCGCCAGCAGCCTAACTTCACCGCCTTTGAACACTGAAGCTTTCTTT
.,TRBV5-1,TRBJ1-1,.,CASSDPNTEAFF,TGCGCCAGCAGCGACCCAAACACTGAAGCTTTCTTT
.,TRBV5-1,TRBJ1-2,.,CASSLMADYGYTF,TGCGCCAGCAGCTTGATGGCAGACTATGGCTACACCTTC
TRBD1,TRBV7-9,TRBJ1-1,few,CASSTGQGLNTEAFF,TGTGCCAGCAGCACTGGACAGGGCCTAAACACTGAAGCTTTCTTT
.,TRBV6-5,TRBJ1-4,.,CASSYFPDLEKLFF,TGTGCCAGCAGTTACTTTCCCGATTTGGAAAAACTGTTTTTT
.,TRBV27,TRBJ1-3,few,CASSLQAAGNTIYF,TGTGCCAGCAGTTTACAGGCTGCTGGAAACACCATATATTTT
.,TRBV5-6,TRBJ2-7,.,CASSLGYEQYF,TGTGCCAGCAGCTTAGGCTACGAGCAGTACTTC
TRBD1,TRBV5-1,TRBJ1-5,.,CASSPGTGRNQPQHF,TGCGCCAGCAGCCCGGGGACAGGTAGAAATCAGCCCCAGCATTTT
TRBD1,TRBV6-6,TRBJ2-5,.,CASSHRDSQETQYF,TGTGCCAGCAGTCATCGGGACAGCCAAGAGACCCAGTACTTC
TRBD1,TRBV29-1,TRBJ2-6,.,CSVGGTGTGANVLTF,TGCAGCGTTGGAGGGACAGGGACTGGGGCCAACGTCCTGACTTTC
.,TRBV5-1,TRBJ1-1,.,CASSLVGGAAEAFF,TGCGCCAGCAGCTTGGTCGGGGGCGCGGCTGAAGCTTTCTTT
.,TRBV6-1,TRBJ1-5,.,CASGANQPQHF,TGTGCCAGCGGAGCCAATCAGCCCCAGCATTTT
TRBD1,TRBV5-1,TRBJ2-5,.,CASSSGTGEETQYF,TGCGCCAGCAGCTCCGGGACAGGGGAAGAGACCCAGTACTTC
.,TRBV7-9,TRBJ2-7,.,CASSFHESVAGYSYEQYF,TGTGCCAGCAGCTTTCATGAATCCGTGGCAGGGTATTCCTACGAGCAGTACTTC
.,TRBV2,TRBJ1-4,.,CASSDTLSATNEKLFF,TGTGCCAGCAGTGACACCTTAAGTGCAACTAATGAAAAACTGTTTTTT
.,TRBV29-1,TRBJ1-1,.,CSVGGKMNTEAFF,TGCAGCGTTGGTGGGAAAATGAACACTGAAGCTTTCTTT
.,TRBV4-2,TRBJ2-5,.,CASSTGRTQYF,TGTGCCAGCAGCACGGGTCGGACCCAGTACTTC
TRBD1,TRBV19,TRBJ1-2,.,CASRRQRTGVNYGYTF,TGTGCCAGTAGGAGGCAGCGGACAGGCGTTAACTATGGCTACACCTTC
.,TRBV6-4,TRBJ2-1,few,CASSEAPEGPFRFF,TGTGCCAGCAGTGAGGCCCCGGAGGGCCCATTCCGGTTCTTC
TRBD1,TRBV7-9,TRBJ2-3,.,CASSSQRTGLPHTQYF,TGTGCCAGCAGCTCGCAGAGGACAGGGCTCCCCCATACGCAGTATTTT
.,TRBV5-1,TRBJ2-7,few,CASNTGSSYEQYF,TGCGCCAGCAATACCGGCAGTTCATACGAGCAGTACTTC
TRBD1,TRBV6-1,TRBJ2-5,.,CASRTQGAGETQYF,TGTGCCAGCAGGACCCAGGGGGCTGGAGAGACCCAGTACTTC
.,TRBV5-6,TRBJ2-5,.,CASSPRLRGTEETQYF,TGTGCCAGCAGCCCACGTCTGCGGGGTACGGAAGAGACCCAGTACTTC
.,TRBV9,TRBJ1-1,.,CASSLTWGGDTEAFF,TGTGCCAGCAGCCTCACCTGGGGGGGTGACACTGAAGCTTTCTTT
.,TRBV4-1,TRBJ2-7,.,CASSQSQGYEQYF,TGCGCCAGCAGCCAATCGCAGGGCTACGAGCAGTACTTC
.,TRBV6-6,TRBJ2-7,.,CASSYPFVKSYEQYF,TGTGCCAGCAGTTACCCTTTTGTCAAATCCTACGAGCAGTACTTC
.,TRBV5-1,TRBJ2-1,.,CASSSDLGGNEQFF,TGCGCCAGCAGCTCGGACCTCGGGGGAAATGAGCAGTTCTTC
.,TRBV4-1,TRBJ1-2,.,CASSKEGFGYTF,TGCGCCAGCAGCAAAGAAGGGTTTGGCTACACCTTC
.,TRBV5-1,TRBJ2-1,.,CASSSDSPGYNEQFF,TGCGCCAGCAGCTCAGACAGCCCCGGGTACAATGAGCAGTTCTTC
.,TRBV27,TRBJ1-5,.,CASSYRHNQPQHF,TGTGCCAGCAGTTACCGACACAATCAGCCCCAGCATTTT
.,TRBV28,TRBJ1-2,few,CASSWENGGRNGYTF,TGTGCCAGCAGCTGGGAAAACGGGGGTAGGAATGGCTACACCTTC
.,TRBV2,TRBJ2-7,once,CASSGTGSYEQYF,TGTGCCAGCAGTGGCACAGGGTCCTACGAGCAGTACTTC
.,TRBV10-2,TRBJ2-2,.,CASSGGRNTGELFF,TGCGCCAGCAGTGGGGGACGGAACACCGGGGAGCTGTTTTTT
TRBD2,TRBV15,TRBJ2-1,.,CATSRGRLVAGVKYNEQFF,TGTGCCACCAGCAGAGGACGTTTGGTGGCGGGAGTGAAGTACAATGAGCAGTTCTTC
TRBD2,TRBV5-4,TRBJ2-1,.,CASTKTSGAYNEQFF,TGTGCCAGCACCAAGACTAGCGGGGCCTACAATGAGCAGTTCTTC
.,TRBV6-5,TRBJ2-2,.,CASRKTGWNTGELFF,TGTGCCAGCAGGAAAACAGGGTGGAACACCGGGGAGCTGTTTTTT
.,TRBV6-5,TRBJ2-7,once,CATRTRLGEQYF,TGTGCCACCAGGACCCGACTTGGCGAGCAGTACTTC
.,TRBV18,TRBJ2-3,.,CASSPPWGTDTQYF,TGTGCCAGCTCACCTCCCTGGGGCACAGATACGCAGTATTTT
TRBD2,TRBV2,TRBJ2-7,.,CASSLGLAGEQYF,TGTGCCAGCAGTCTGGGACTAGCGGGAGAGCAGTACTTC
.,TRBV5-1,TRBJ1-1,.,CASSSQVNTEAFF,TGCGCCAGCAGCTCACAGGTGAACACTGAAGCTTTCTTT